This is a list of T cell receptor beta chains from one sample in a study of blood T cell repertoires in COVID-19. Assay: immunoSEQ multiplex PCR; the TCRdb copy retains only in-frame clones and omits some. The sample lists some 96,000 clones, 70% to 80% occurring once. Sequencing input: peripheral blood. Receptors originate from a man in his 70s with active or convalescent COVID-19. CDR3s leave out the opening cysteine and the closing phenylalanine or tryptophan. Each record gives: CDR3 protein, V gene, J gene.

ASSEAPPTGGKNIQY,TRBV6-1,TRBJ2-4
ASSLIQGANGYT,TRBV28,TRBJ1-2
ASSPVLGQNSYEQY,TRBV5-6,TRBJ2-7
ASSFSVDSPQETQY,TRBV5-6,TRBJ2-5
ASSTGFTEAF,TRBV6-5,TRBJ1-1
ASSFQGAGEKLF,TRBV28,TRBJ1-4
ASSLGGTGGAYNEQF,TRBV7-6,TRBJ2-1
ASSLYGLGSLNKDEQF,TRBV7-9,TRBJ2-1
ASLSGTGDTTDTQY,TRBV19,TRBJ2-3
ASSVVGGMNTEAF,TRBV9,TRBJ1-1
ASSHGTSGGADTQY,TRBV4-2,TRBJ2-3
ASRYGFSNEQF,TRBV14,TRBJ2-1
ASSPMGGLNEQY,TRBV18,TRBJ2-7
ASRAGVTDTQY,TRBV5-6,TRBJ2-3
ASSHPRDRGGGYT,TRBV4-1,TRBJ1-2
ASSVAGMSYNEQF,TRBV9,TRBJ2-1
ASSRTGDLYSNQPQH,TRBV19,TRBJ1-5
ASSLVQAGVSSYNEQF,TRBV7-2,TRBJ2-1
ASSQGQPTNTIY,TRBV6-1,TRBJ1-3
ASSPASGSYNEQF,TRBV3-1/TRBV3-2,TRBJ2-1
ASTRTEMNTEAF,TRBV6-5,TRBJ1-1
ATQTRKRGYYEQY,TRBV24-1,TRBJ2-7
ASSVDSGGWNEQF,TRBV9,TRBJ2-1
ASFRTGHEQY,TRBV18,TRBJ2-7
ASTEQGMNTEAF,TRBV7-9,TRBJ1-1
ASSYSADYHGYT,TRBV6-5,TRBJ1-2
ASSPLDPSYNEQF,TRBV18,TRBJ2-1
ASSPRQGFGEQY,TRBV27,TRBJ2-7
AWRTGPNTGELF,TRBV30,TRBJ2-2
ASSQGEGSSGNTIY,TRBV4-3,TRBJ1-3
ASSPGRGQGNTEAF,TRBV5-1,TRBJ1-1
SASGGFNEKLF,TRBV20-1,TRBJ1-4
ASSEGWTGFYEKLF,TRBV6-1,TRBJ1-4
ASSQEPGTGANVLT,TRBV4-3,TRBJ2-6
AWSGARNTEAF,TRBV30,TRBJ1-1
ASSDRVTSYNEQF,TRBV6-1,TRBJ2-1
ASSQDSGARTDTQY,TRBV4-3,TRBJ2-3
ASSVSGTTVNTQY,TRBV9,TRBJ2-3
ASSSGQTYEQY,TRBV7-9,TRBJ2-7
ASSVAREGPRETQY,TRBV9,TRBJ2-5
ASSPREALSNQPQH,TRBV7-8,TRBJ1-5
AWNPKRGLSYNEQF,TRBV30,TRBJ2-1
ASSLLTGASYEQY,TRBV7-9,TRBJ2-7
ATSDPTSGGYNEQF,TRBV24-1,TRBJ2-1
ASSYQGDHYEQY,TRBV5-1,TRBJ2-7
ASSSGSLNYGYT,TRBV6-2/TRBV6-3,TRBJ1-2
ASSPKSDRLRLSPYEQY,TRBV14,TRBJ2-7
ASSPPSGKRAGNTIY,TRBV19,TRBJ1-3
ASSQVPGQGDVRTEAF,TRBV4-2,TRBJ1-1
ASSQDAGRETQY,TRBV3-1/TRBV3-2,TRBJ2-5
SAPGQGAYT,TRBV20-1,TRBJ1-2
AWRRAGGTNTGELF,TRBV30,TRBJ2-2
ASSRGGVYNEQF,TRBV6-6,TRBJ2-1